Described below is a single TCR beta chain sequence and its context. Its target is not known. These data originate in a study of pediatric ulcerative colitis. Study at large: Disease was pancolitis in more than five and left-sided in two, histology-confirmed. Study-level results: Rectal repertoires separated controls, mild-moderate and acute severe colitis.

Before the diagnostic colonoscopy, ulcerative colitis patients were free of immunosuppressive medication. Blood was drawn at the time of colonoscopy. The CDR3 is 14 amino acids. V gave up 5 bases and J gave up 6 bases; unmatched junction bases: 4. Germline V CDR1 and CDR2: MNHNY, SVGAGI (reference sequence). Measured with immunoSEQ multiplex PCR; TCRdb has only the in-frame clones, and not every one. The data contain under 45,000 clones, 83% of them singletons. The chain employs TRBV6-6 and TRBJ1-4; 9 bases are shared with TRBD1. Sequencing was carried out using blood. The receptor comes from a girl aged 5-17 years with moderate ulcerative colitis. Written as DNA, the CDR3 is TGTGCCAGCAGTCACAGGGGGCCTTATGAAAAACTGTTTTTT. Translation: CASSHRGPYEKLFF.